One and the same sample provided the 14 T cell receptor beta chains below, sequenced in a study of human T cells and chemical hapten exposure. Time point: patch test 3, about 24 weeks after DPC sensitization. Treatment: therapeutic diphenylcyclopropenone sensitization with weekly scalp DPC. TCRdb called the RACE reads again in MiXCR, with one record for every CDR3 protein. The table shows 50,000 to 60,000 distinct CDR3 sequences, with around 11% occurring only once. The sequences come from whole blood, collected in connection with sensitization to the hapten diphenylcyclopropenone (DPC). The source is a man in his thirties or forties with alopecia areata. Some clones in this sample may be carry-over from other donors' samples.

This clonotype has only a few counts. The rearrangement joins TRBV6-5 to TRBJ1-5; TRBD1 matches 8 bases. The length of the CDR3 is 15 residues. Germline V lookup: CDR1 MNHEY, CDR2 SVGAGI. V dropped 8 bases and J dropped 3; count of bases not matched to a gene: 9. This CDR3 reads CASGLTGATNQPQHF. The CDR3 DNA is TGTGCCAGCGGCTTGACAGGGGCTACCAATCAGCCCCAGCATTTT.

This clonotype occurred many times. This chain uses TRBV20-1 with TRBJ2-3; TRBD2 matches 10 bases. The CDR3 spans 18 residues. Trimming removed 0 bases from V and 4 bases from J; junction bases left unmatched: 13. CDR1 DFQATT and CDR2 SNEGSKA come from the germline V gene (reference sequence). CDR3 in DNA: TGCAGTGCTAGAGATTACTCCCCAGCGGGGGGGCCTCCAGATACGCAGTATTTT. It encodes CSARDYSPAGGPPDTQYF.

This clonotype was detected ten times or more. The rearrangement joins TRBV20-1 to TRBJ2-7; 7 bases are shared with TRBD1. CDR1 is DFQATT and CDR2 is SNEGSKA in the germline V gene (reference sequence). The CDR3 totals 17 residues. Trimming removed 6 bases from V and 4 bases from J; junction bases left unmatched: 21. The DNA for the CDR3 is TGCAGTGCCGACGATCCGGGACAGAGAAGCCCGGGGTACGAGCAGTACTTC. Its protein is CSADDPGQRSPGYEQYF.

This clonotype showed up just a few times. The chain uses TRBV9 and TRBJ2-1; 7 positions agree with TRBD1. The CDR3 loop spans 14 amino acids. V lost 7 bases and J lost 6; bases outside the gene matches: 10. Germline loops: CDR1 SGDLS, CDR2 YYNGEE. The CDR3 DNA sequence: TGTGCCAGCTCTAGACAGGGAACCCTCAATGAGCAGTTCTTC. This sequence encodes CASSRQGTLNEQFF.

This clonotype turned up a few times. The chain employs TRBV20-1 and TRBJ2-7; 8 bases align to TRBD1. Germline V gives CDR1 DFQATT, CDR2 SNEGSKA (reference sequence). The CDR3 is made up of 12 amino acids. The V segment lost 2 bases and the J segment 7 bases; nucleotides outside the gene matches: 4. This CDR3 reads CSARRTGQEQYF. CDR3 nucleotide sequence: TGCAGTGCTAGAAGGACAGGGCAGGAGCAGTACTTC.

This clonotype was detected a few times. The chain joins TRBV6-1 to TRBJ1-1; 7 nucleotides line up with TRBD1. The germline CDR1 and CDR2 sequences are MNHNS and SASEGT. The trim removed 7 bases at V and 1 base at J, leaving 15 bases unmatched. The CDR3 consists of 17 residues. The CDR3 region is CASTQNLQTGWNTEAFF. The CDR3 DNA sequence: TGTGCCAGCACCCAGAATTTACAGACAGGGTGGAACACTGAAGCTTTCTTT.

This clonotype was observed many times. The rearrangement joins TRBV7-6 to TRBJ1-5, with a weak D call TRBD1 (5 bases). The V gene lost 1 base and the J gene lost 0 bases, with 13 bases spanning the gap. The germline gives CDR1 SGHVS, CDR2 FNYEAQ. The CDR3 contains 17 residues. The CDR3 DNA reads as TGTGCCAGCAGCTTAGGAACCGGGGCCTTTAGCAATCAGCCCCAGCATTTT. This translates into CASSLGTGAFSNQPQHF. The whole variable domain, remainder taken from reference TRBV7-6 and TRBJ1-5, is GAGVSQSPRYKVTKRGQDVALRCDPISGHVSLYWYRQALGQGPEFLTYFNYEAQQDKSGLPNDRFSAERPEGSISTLTIQRTEQRDSAMYRCASSLGTGAFSNQPQHFGDGTRLSIL.

This clonotype occurred many times. The V call is TRBV5-1, the J call TRBJ2-7; 9 nucleotides line up with TRBD1. Germline CDR1 and CDR2: SGHRS and YFSETQ. The V segment lost 5 bases and the J segment 5 bases; nucleotides outside the gene matches: 23. The CDR3 length is 19 residues. CDR3 DNA: TGCGCCAGCAGGCGGACTCCCTTAACTCTGACAGGGGGAAGCGACGAGCAGTACTTC. It translates to CASRRTPLTLTGGSDEQYF.

The V gene is TRBV7-2, the J gene TRBJ2-5; no firm D call. Germline values: CDR1 SGHTA, CDR2 FQGNSA. CDR3 size: 14 residues. The germline V and J ends were trimmed by 4 bases and 0 bases, with 9 bases remaining between them. This chain's CDR3 is CASSSESYQETQYF. Written as DNA, the CDR3 is TGTGCCAGCAGCTCAGAATCGTACCAAGAGACCCAGTACTTC.

Note on this clonotype: One end of the junction is discordant with germline, which a read error may explain. This chain connects TRBV4-3 to TRBJ1-1, with D hard to call. CDR3 length: 15 amino acids. Germline CDR1 reads LGHNA; CDR2 reads YSLEER. The DNA for the CDR3 is TGCGCCAGCAGCCAAGAGGAGGGCGTGAAGACTGAAGCTTTCTTT. Translation: CASSQEEGVKTEAFF.

This clonotype has only a few counts. One end of the junction is discordant with germline, which a read error may explain. In DNA, the CDR3 is TGTGCCAGCTCAGCTATCCACGGGACGGGGACCATGAACACTGAAGTTTTCTTT. Protein sequence: CASSAIHGTGTMNTEVFF. The rearrangement uses TRBV18 and TRBJ1-1; tentative D call: TRBD1 (5 bases). The CDR3 consists of 18 residues. Germline V gene lookup returns CDR1 KGHSH and CDR2 LQKENI.

This clonotype was observed a few times. The chain combines TRBV29-1 with TRBJ1-2; D not resolved. This CDR3 contains 12 residues. The V and J ends lost 6 bases and 1 base respectively, with 9 bases between them. Germline V lookup: CDR1 SQVTM, CDR2 ANQGSEA. The CDR3 DNA reads TGCAGCGTGAGGGCAAATAACTATGGCTACACCTTC. This translates into CSVRANNYGYTF.

This clonotype was counted at least ten times. The chain carries TRBV20-1 and TRBJ2-7; a possible D gene is TRBD1 (5 bases). The CDR3 runs to 13 residues. The V gene's germline CDR1 is DFQATT and CDR2 SNEGSKA (reference sequence). V was clipped by 5 bases and J by 2 bases, with 13 bases between them. CDR3: CSAQDSSPYEQYF. In nucleotides, the CDR3 is TGCAGTGCTCAAGACAGCTCTCCCTACGAGCAGTACTTC.

The chain uses TRBV28 and TRBJ1-2; 9 bases line up with TRBD1. After removal of 3 bases from V and 3 bases from J, the junction contained 5 bases not matched to a gene. The CDR3 length is 15 residues. Germline V CDR1 and CDR2: MDHEN, SYDVKM. The CDR3 sequence: CASSFGTGRDYGYTF. The DNA for the CDR3 is TGTGCCAGCAGTTTCGGGACAGGGAGGGACTATGGCTACACCTTC.